This is a list of T cell receptor beta chains from one sample in a study of shared clonotypes between healthy human individuals. Assay used: immunoSEQ multiplex PCR; TCRdb lists only in-frame clones, some missing. The sample contains a few hundred thousand clones, 96% of which appear only once. The specimen was memory CD8+ T cells sorted from blood. Every receptor here comes from a man aged 25 to 40 in good health. Both conserved end residues are part of each CDR3. The D gene is left open where the match is weak. Clone sizes are given selectively: once, few, many, or a class where the clone is expanded.

j_call	v_call	d_call	clone_size	cdr3_nt	cdr3_aa
TRBJ1-5	TRBV7-8	.	.	TGTGCCAGCAGCTTTCGGGATGGGAATCAGCCCCAGCATTTT	CASSFRDGNQPQHF
TRBJ1-5	TRBV18	.	.	TGTGCCAGCTCACCAGGGGCTGTAGGTCGGCCCCAGCATTTT	CASSPGAVGRPQHF
TRBJ2-5	TRBV27	TRBD1	once	TGTGCCAGCAGTTTGGGACAGGGAGAGACCCAGTACTTC	CASSLGQGETQYF
TRBJ2-1	TRBV7-9	.	.	TGTGCCAGCAGCTACCCCCTGGCGGGGCCGGCTGGAGATGAGCAGTTCTTC	CASSYPLAGPAGDEQFF
TRBJ1-2	TRBV19	.	.	TGTGCCAGTAGTCAGCGGGGGGGTAACTATGGCTACACCTTC	CASSQRGGNYGYTF
TRBJ2-6	TRBV19	.	.	TGTGCCAGTGGACGGAACTCTGGGGCCAACGTCCTGACTTTC	CASGRNSGANVLTF
TRBJ2-5	TRBV20-1	.	.	TGCAGTGCTATTTGGCGAGAGACCCAGTACTTC	CSAIWRETQYF
TRBJ2-4	TRBV7-2	.	.	TGTGCCAGCAGCTTAGTGGGGAAACTAGCCAAAAACATTCAGTACTTC	CASSLVGKLAKNIQYF
TRBJ2-2	TRBV6-6	TRBD1	.	TGTGCCAGCAGTTACGGGGACAGGGTTATCGGGGAGCTGTTTTTT	CASSYGDRVIGELFF
TRBJ2-3	TRBV5-1	TRBD2	.	TGCGCCAGCAGCTTGGCGGGAGGGTTAACAGATACGCAGTATTTT	CASSLAGGLTDTQYF
TRBJ1-5	TRBV28	.	.	TGTGCCAGCAGTTTACAGGGAGAGAGCAATCAGCCCCAGCATTTT	CASSLQGESNQPQHF
TRBJ2-7	TRBV4-1	TRBD2	.	TGCGCCAGCAGCCAAGGGACTAGCGGCCCCTCCTACGAGCAGTACTTC	CASSQGTSGPSYEQYF
TRBJ2-7	TRBV13	TRBD1	.	TGTGCCAGCAGCAGGGGGCGCTACGAGCAGTACTTC	CASSRGRYEQYF
TRBJ2-1	TRBV5-6	TRBD1	.	TGTGCCAGCAGCGCGGCTAGGACAGGGGGTTACAATGAGCAGTTCTTC	CASSAARTGGYNEQFF
TRBJ2-3	TRBV11-2	.	.	TGTGCCAGCAGCTTAGGGAGCCTGAGTTCAGATACGCAGTATTTT	CASSLGSLSSDTQYF
TRBJ1-2	TRBV2	.	.	TGTGCCAGCAGCTTTAGGGAAATAGATGGCTACACCTTC	CASSFREIDGYTF
TRBJ1-1	TRBV30	TRBD1	.	TGTGCCTGGAGTGTGGAGACAGGGAAAGCTTTCTTT	CAWSVETGKAFF
TRBJ2-5	TRBV10-2	TRBD1	.	TGCGCCAGCAGGGGGGACAGGGGGGTGGAGACCCAGTACTTC	CASRGDRGVETQYF
TRBJ1-2	TRBV28	.	.	TGTGCCACCACTGACAGAAACTATGGCTACACCTTC	CATTDRNYGYTF
TRBJ2-7	TRBV2	.	.	TGTGCCAGCAGCAGATCCCTATCCTACGAGCAGTACTTC	CASSRSLSYEQYF
TRBJ2-1	TRBV5-1	.	.	TGCGCCAGCAGCTTAACGGGTAGCTCCTACAATGAGCAGTTCTTC	CASSLTGSSYNEQFF
TRBJ2-2	TRBV10-3	TRBD2	.	TGTGCCATCAGTGGCGCTAGCGGTCCGAACACCGGGGAGCTGTTTTTT	CAISGASGPNTGELFF
TRBJ2-7	TRBV7-3	TRBD2	.	TGTGCCAGCAGCTTACCGGGACTAGCGGGAGACTACGAGCAGTACTTC	CASSLPGLAGDYEQYF
TRBJ2-1	TRBV6-1	.	.	TGTGCCAGCACCAGTGGAGGGGGCTACAATGAGCAGTTCTTC	CASTSGGGYNEQFF
TRBJ1-5	TRBV28	.	.	TGTGCCAGCAGTTCAATTCGACAGATCAATCAGCCCCAGCATTTT	CASSSIRQINQPQHF
TRBJ2-1	TRBV11-2	TRBD2	.	TGTGCCAGCAGCTTCTTTAGCGGGACCTACAATGAGCAGTTCTTC	CASSFFSGTYNEQFF
TRBJ2-1	TRBV18	TRBD2	.	TGTGCCAGCTCACTCCAAACTAGCGGTCCCTACAATGAGCAGTTCTTC	CASSLQTSGPYNEQFF
TRBJ2-7	TRBV10-2	TRBD2	.	TGCGCCAGCAGTGATACTAGCGGGAGGTACGAGCAGTACTTC	CASSDTSGRYEQYF
TRBJ2-2	TRBV28	TRBD2	.	TGTGCCAGCAGCCGCTCGGGACTAACGAACACCGGGGAGCTGTTTTTT	CASSRSGLTNTGELFF
TRBJ2-5	TRBV5-1	TRBD2	.	TGCGCCAGCAGTTTTTTTGTAGGGGCGGGAGGGGGCCAAGAGACCCAGTACTTC	CASSFFVGAGGGQETQYF
TRBJ1-2	TRBV5-1	.	.	TGCGCCAGCAGCCCGGGACCGTCGTCGGGCTACACCTTC	CASSPGPSSGYTF
TRBJ2-2	TRBV5-1	.	.	TGCGCCAGCAGCCTTGGACTGGCGAACACCGGGGAGCTGTTTTTT	CASSLGLANTGELFF
TRBJ2-1	TRBV7-9	.	.	TGTGCCAGCAGCTCACTATTCCGGGACTCAAAGCCCAATGAGCAGTTCTTC	CASSSLFRDSKPNEQFF
TRBJ1-2	TRBV10-3	TRBD1	.	TGTGCCACACGAACCGGGACAGGGTTTATGTACACCTTC	CATRTGTGFMYTF
TRBJ2-7	TRBV11-2	.	.	TGTGCCAGCAGCTTAATTCGGGGTGCAAGGAGTTCATTCTACGAGCAGTACTTC	CASSLIRGARSSFYEQYF
TRBJ2-7	TRBV7-2	.	.	TGTGCCAGCAGTTGGGAGCGGAGTGGCGAGCAGTACTTC	CASSWERSGEQYF
TRBJ2-1	TRBV27	.	.	TGTGCCAGCAGTTCGAGAGGGACCGACAATGAGCAGTTCTTC	CASSSRGTDNEQFF
TRBJ2-3	TRBV9	.	.	TGTGCCAGCAGCGTACAGGGGACCGGGAGTATGGCTACGCAGTATTTT	CASSVQGTGSMATQYF
TRBJ1-1	TRBV30	.	.	TGTGCCTGGGTGCAGTGGGGCATGAACACTGAAGCTTTCTTT	CAWVQWGMNTEAFF
TRBJ2-3	TRBV28	.	.	TGTGCCAGCAGTTTGGGGTACAACACAGATACGCAGTATTTT	CASSLGYNTDTQYF
TRBJ2-3	TRBV9	.	.	TGTGCCAGCAGCGTAGAGGCAGGGACAGATACGCAGTATTTT	CASSVEAGTDTQYF
TRBJ2-1	TRBV7-3	.	.	TGTGCCAGCAGCTTTAGGTTCAGCTCCTACAATGAGCAGTTCTTC	CASSFRFSSYNEQFF
TRBJ2-1	TRBV7-9	.	.	TGTGCCAGCAGCTTAGCATCGAGGAATGAGCAGTTCTTC	CASSLASRNEQFF
TRBJ1-1	TRBV19	.	.	TGTGCCAGTAGTCTTGGACAGAACACTGAAGCTTTCTTT	CASSLGQNTEAFF
TRBJ2-7	TRBV5-1	.	.	TGCGCCAGCAGCGCCCTCTACGAGCAGTACTTC	CASSALYEQYF
TRBJ1-4	TRBV28	TRBD1	.	TGTGCCAGCCGAACCGGGACAGGGCCTGAAAAACTGTTTTTT	CASRTGTGPEKLFF
TRBJ1-1	TRBV5-1	.	.	TGCGCCAGCAGCTTGATGGGGAACACTGAAGCTTTCTTT	CASSLMGNTEAFF
TRBJ1-2	TRBV28	TRBD1	.	TGTGCCAGCAGCTTATCCCGGACAGGCTCTTATGGCTACACCTTC	CASSLSRTGSYGYTF
TRBJ2-1	TRBV23-1	TRBD1	once	TGCGCCAGCAGTCCCGCACAGGGGGCCTACAATGAGCAGTTCTTC	CASSPAQGAYNEQFF
TRBJ2-3	TRBV7-2	.	.	TGTGCCAGCAGCTTATCGGACGGGAGAGGGGGAGATACGCAGTATTTT	CASSLSDGRGGDTQYF
TRBJ2-2	TRBV4-2	TRBD2	.	TGTGCCAGCAGCCGCCGACTAGCGGAGAAGACCGGGGAGCTGTTTTTT	CASSRRLAEKTGELFF
TRBJ2-3	TRBV29-1	TRBD2	.	TGCAGCGTTGTATCGGTACTAGCGGGAGCCAAAGATACGCAGTATTTT	CSVVSVLAGAKDTQYF
TRBJ2-7	TRBV30	.	.	TGTGCCTGGAGTGGGGACAACACCTACGAGCAGTACTTC	CAWSGDNTYEQYF
TRBJ2-7	TRBV5-6	TRBD1	.	TGTGCCAGCAGCTTCAGGACAGGGAGCTCCTACGAGCAGTACTTC	CASSFRTGSSYEQYF
TRBJ1-2	TRBV6-5	.	.	TGTGCCAGCAGTTACTCGACAGCAGCTTATGGCTACACCTTC	CASSYSTAAYGYTF
TRBJ2-5	TRBV2	TRBD2	.	TGTGCCAGCAGTGCGAGGGGACTAGCGGGGTCTTGGAAAGAGACCCAGTACTTC	CASSARGLAGSWKETQYF
TRBJ2-2	TRBV5-1	TRBD2	.	TGCGCCAGCAGCTCCCAGTTTTCTGGACTAGCGGGAGGGCCTGGAGGCACCGGGGAGCTGTTTTTT	CASSSQFSGLAGGPGGTGELFF
TRBJ2-7	TRBV9	TRBD1	.	TGTGCCAGCAGCGTAGAGGGAGGGACAGGGGGTGAGCAGTACTTC	CASSVEGGTGGEQYF
TRBJ2-7	TRBV30	TRBD1	.	TGTGCCTGGAGTGCCGGGACAGCCGTCTCCTACGAGCAGTACTTC	CAWSAGTAVSYEQYF